Each of the 10 T cell receptor beta chains below was sequenced from the same sample in a study of shared clonotypes between healthy human individuals. The data were produced by immunoSEQ multiplex PCR, yet TCRdb's version contains in-frame clones alone and is incomplete. The table shows approximately 350,000 clones, with approximately 79% occurring only once. Sequencing was performed on memory CD4+ T cells sorted from blood. Subset denoted: CD45RA-negative fraction. These receptors all stem from a man aged 30 to 39 in good health.

The CDR3 region is CASRSAGANEQFF. In DNA, the CDR3 is TGTGCCAGCAGGTCCGCAGGGGCCAATGAGCAGTTCTTC. The chain has TRBV6-5 and TRBJ2-1, with a possible D match to TRBD1 (6 bases). V shed 6 bases and J shed 6 bases, with 12 bases lying between them. Germline loops: CDR1 MNHEY, CDR2 SVGAGI. The CDR3 contains 13 residues.

Here the CDR3 reads CASSPLAGGTITDTQYF. In DNA form, the CDR3 reads TGTGCCAGCAGCCCTTTAGCGGGAGGGACAATCACAGATACGCAGTATTTT. V usage is TRBV7-6 and J usage is TRBJ2-3, with TRBD2 matching 11 bases. CDR1 is SGHVS, CDR2 FNYEAQ, per germline. The CDR3 runs to 17 residues. V lost 5 bases and J lost 2; bases outside the gene matches: 9.

The CDR3 DNA reads TGTGCCAGCAGCTCCGGAGAGACTAGCGCAGCCCAGTACTTC. Its protein is CASSSGETSAAQYF. The rearrangement links TRBV5-5 to TRBJ2-5, with 8 nucleotides matching TRBD2. Losses at the gene ends were 3 bases for V and 9 bases for J; bases not matched to a gene: 10. There are 14 residues in the CDR3. CDR1 and CDR2 (germline): SGHKS, YYEKEE (reference sequence). Supplemented by reference TRBV5-5 and TRBJ2-5, the full variable domain reads DAGVTQSPTHLIKTRGQQVTLRCSPISGHKSVSWYQQVLGQGPQFIFQYYEKEERGRGNFPDRFSARQFPNYSSELNVNALLLGDSALYLCASSSGETSAAQYFGPGTRLLVL.

There are a few counts of this clone. The V call is TRBV11-2, the J call TRBJ1-2; D unresolved. The CDR3 length is 14 residues. In germline, CDR1 is SGHAT, CDR2 FQNNGV. Trimming removed 1 base from V and 4 bases from J, with 10 bases in between. This chain's CDR3 is CASSLVVGPYGYTF. CDR3 nucleotides: TGTGCCAGCAGCTTAGTTGTAGGACCCTATGGCTACACCTTC.

The chain carries TRBV7-2 and TRBJ2-1; 12 bases agree with TRBD2. Per germline, CDR1 SGHTA and CDR2 FQGNSA. The ends lost 3 bases at V and 7 bases at J; junction bases unmatched: 13. This CDR3 has 18 residues. The CDR3 protein is CASSFMSSGRGMVNEQFF. CDR3 DNA sequence: TGTGCCAGCAGCTTTATGTCTAGCGGGAGGGGGATGGTTAATGAGCAGTTCTTC.

With respect to this clone: The same CDR3 can be traced to other DNA sequences in this sample. V is TRBV7-3 and J is TRBJ2-7; TRBD1 might be the D (6 bases). The germline gives CDR1 SGHTA, CDR2 FQGTGA. The ends were cut back, 3 bases at V and 6 bases at J, with 12 bases in the middle. CDR3 size: 13 residues. The CDR3: CASSLLTGGEQYF. CDR3 bases: TGTGCCAGCAGCTTGCTGACAGGCGGCGAGCAGTACTTC.

This clone was counted a few times. The rearrangement links TRBV6-1 to TRBJ2-3, with 10 bases lining up with TRBD1. This CDR3 region has 14 residues. CDR1 and CDR2 from the germline V gene are MNHNS and SASEGT. After removal of 8 bases from V and 0 bases from J, the junction contained 2 bases not matched to a gene. DNA for the CDR3: TGTGCCAGCCGACAGGGGGCTAGCACAGATACGCAGTATTTT. Residues: CASRQGASTDTQYF.

The sample holds a few counts of this clone. The chain combines TRBV14 with TRBJ2-1, with 11 positions matching TRBD2. The CDR3 runs 16 residues. Per the germline V gene, CDR1 is SGHDN and CDR2 is FVKESK. The V gene end was trimmed by 3 bases and the J gene end by 3 bases; junction bases not matched to a gene: 4. CDR3 in DNA: TGTGCCAGCAGCCACGGGACTAGCGGACTCTACAATGAGCAGTTCTTC. It translates to CASSHGTSGLYNEQFF.

This clone has more than one count but fewer than ten. This sequence joins TRBV18 and TRBJ2-7; 9 bases match TRBD2. The CDR3 extends over 14 amino acids. CDR1 and CDR2 from the germline V gene are KGHSH and LQKENI. Losses at the gene ends were 2 bases for V and 4 bases for J; bases not matched to a gene: 3. CDR3 in DNA: TGTGCCAGCTCACCAGGGGGACTAGCTTACGAGCAGTACTTC. Protein sequence: CASSPGGLAYEQYF.

The rearrangement joins TRBV29-1 to TRBJ2-7, with 8 positions matching TRBD1. The CDR3 length is 15 residues. V dropped 6 bases and J dropped 1; count of bases not matched to a gene: 11. Germline V gives CDR1 SQVTM, CDR2 ANQGSEA. The CDR3 loop is CSVTGGSGISYEQYF. The CDR3, as DNA: TGCAGCGTAACAGGGGGGAGCGGTATATCCTACGAGCAGTACTTC.